A single sample is the source of the 30 T cell receptor beta chains below, sequenced in a study of cytomegalovirus exposure and HLA in healthy donors. TCRdb's copy holds only in-frame clones and misses some; the assay was immunoSEQ multiplex PCR. Here the sample spans about 97,000 clones, about 95% being singletons. Sequencing was done on a sample of PBMCs. These receptors originate from a woman between 18 and 29 years old in good health and CMV-seronegative.

This sequence joins TRBV7-2 and TRBJ2-1, with TRBD2 matching 8 bases. CDR1 and CDR2 (germline): SGHTA, FQGNSA. This CDR3 is 14 amino acids long. V lost 5 bases and J lost 8; bases outside the gene matches: 8. The CDR3 spells CASSPGLAVDEQFF. CDR3 DNA: TGTGCCAGCAGCCCCGGACTAGCCGTCGATGAGCAGTTCTTC.

The CDR3 region is CASSPRAGGPSEQFF. As DNA, the CDR3 is TGTGCCAGCAGCCCCCGGGCGGGAGGGCCAAGTGAGCAGTTCTTC. V gene TRBV9 combines with J gene TRBJ2-1, with TRBD2 matching 9 bases. Germline CDR1 reads SGDLS; CDR2 reads YYNGEE. The trim removed 4 bases at V and 9 bases at J, leaving 11 bases unmatched. The CDR3 covers 15 residues.

The chain couples TRBV6-1 to TRBJ1-4; 8 nucleotides match TRBD1. The CDR3 is 15 amino acids. Germline V CDR1 and CDR2: MNHNS, SASEGT. J lost 8 bases, V lost 7 bases, and 12 bases had no gene match. CDR3 sequence: CASNPSGGAREKLFF. The CDR3 DNA reads as TGTGCCAGCAACCCATCAGGGGGCGCAAGGGAAAAACTGTTTTTT.

The rearrangement links TRBV6-5 to TRBJ1-1; D might be TRBD1 (6 bases). The CDR3 has 13 amino acids. Trimming left V 8 bases short and J 4 bases short, with 14 bases between. CDR1 and CDR2 from the germline V gene are MNHEY and SVGAGI. CDR3 protein: CASSQGSITEAFF. In DNA form, the CDR3 reads TGTGCCAGCTCTCAGGGGTCGATCACTGAAGCTTTCTTT.

The V gene is TRBV27, the J gene TRBJ1-5, with a weak D call TRBD1 (6 bases). The V gene lost 6 bases and the J gene lost 5 bases, with 23 bases spanning the gap. This CDR3 region has 17 residues. Germline V gives CDR1 MNHEY, CDR2 SMNVEV (reference sequence). CDR3 nucleotides: TGTGCCAGCAGCCCTGACAGGTCTCCGCTAGGGGATCAGCCCCAGCATTTT. Translated: CASSPDRSPLGDQPQHF.

The chain uses TRBV19 and TRBJ1-1; 9 bases line up with TRBD1. The CDR3 is made up of 13 amino acids. Trimming cost V 6 bases and J 5 bases; bases outside gene matches: 4. Germline-derived CDR1 and CDR2 are LNHDA and SQIVND (reference sequence). CDR3 nucleotides: TGTGCCAGTAGCAAAGGGACAGGGACTGAAGCTTTCTTT. This codes for CASSKGTGTEAFF.

The chain links TRBV7-8 to TRBJ1-3, with a weak D call TRBD1 (6 bases). Between the trimmed V and J ends, which lost 6 bases and 4 bases, there was a span of 16 bases. This CDR3 is 15 amino acids long. CDR1 and CDR2 from the germline V gene are SGHVS and FQNEAQ. In DNA form, the CDR3 reads TGTGCCAGCAGAGATACAGGGTTTTTGGGAAACACCATATATTTT. Translated, it gives CASRDTGFLGNTIYF. Drawing the rest from reference TRBV7-8 and TRBJ1-3, the complete variable domain is GAGVSQSPRYKVAKRGQDVALRCDPISGHVSLFWYQQALGQGPEFLTYFQNEAQLDKSGLPSDRFFAERPEGSVSTLKIQRTQQEDSAVYLCASRDTGFLGNTIYFGEGSWLTVV.

The chain is built from TRBV25-1 and TRBJ1-1; TRBD1 might be the D (5 bases). The CDR3 runs to 14 residues. The germline V gene encodes CDR1 MGHDK and CDR2 SYGVNS. V lost 5 bases, J lost 2 bases, and 12 bases lay in between. DNA of the CDR3: TGTGCCAGCAGTCACGGGGGACCAAACACTGAAGCTTTCTTT. Protein product: CASSHGGPNTEAFF.

The chain is built from TRBV5-1 and TRBJ2-5, with 9 bases aligning to TRBD1. This CDR3 spans 14 amino acids. V was clipped by 2 bases and J by 5 bases; unmatched bases: 4. The germline CDR1 and CDR2 sequences are SGHRS and YFSETQ. As DNA, the CDR3 is TGCGCCAGCAGCTTACAGGGGGCTGGGGAGACCCAGTACTTC. This translates into CASSLQGAGETQYF.

The J gene is TRBJ1-2, the V gene TRBV6-5; D may be TRBD1 (6 bases). This CDR3 is 14 amino acids long. V lost 4 bases, J lost 3 bases, and 12 bases lay in between. Germline CDR1 reads MNHEY; CDR2 reads SVGAGI. CDR3: CASSSGTSDYGYTF. The CDR3 DNA reads TGTGCCAGCAGTTCGGGGACATCGGACTATGGCTACACCTTC.

V and J are TRBV30 and TRBJ1-4, with D possibly matching TRBD1 (5 bases). Germline-derived CDR1 and CDR2 are GTSNPN and SVGIG (reference sequence). The CDR3 is made up of 13 amino acids. Trimming shortened V by 0 bases and J by 11 bases, and 13 bases separated the two germline ends. As DNA, the CDR3 is TGTGCCTGGAGTGTACCCAGTAAGGGGAAACTGTTTTTT. Translating it yields CAWSVPSKGKLFF.

The chain combines TRBV5-8 with TRBJ2-4; no definite D call. Germline CDR1 and CDR2: SGHTS and YDEGEE. V lost 6 bases, J lost 1 base, and 8 bases lay in between. The CDR3 is 13 amino acids. The CDR3 protein is CASTLRAKNIQYF. The CDR3 bases are TGTGCCAGCACCCTCAGGGCCAAAAACATTCAGTACTTC.

V and J are TRBV9 and TRBJ2-1; 7 nucleotides agree with TRBD2. V lost 4 bases and J lost 2; bases outside the gene matches: 6. The germline V gene encodes CDR1 SGDLS and CDR2 YYNGEE. This CDR3 is 15 amino acids long. CDR3 in amino acids: CASSFRTSTYNEQFF. Written as DNA, the CDR3 is TGTGCCAGCAGCTTTCGGACTAGTACCTACAATGAGCAGTTCTTC.

V is TRBV28 and J is TRBJ1-2; 7 bases are shared with TRBD1. The CDR3 is 15 amino acids. Germline assignment: CDR1 MDHEN and CDR2 SYDVKM. J gave up 4 bases and V 2 bases, and 7 bases lay outside the gene matches. The CDR3 nucleotides are TGTGCCAGCAGTTTAGATCGGACAGGTGGCTATGGCTACACCTTC. It specifies CASSLDRTGGYGYTF.

The V and J genes are TRBV5-6 and TRBJ2-7, with D perhaps matching TRBD1 (5 bases). Germline V lookup: CDR1 SGHDT, CDR2 YYEEEE. CDR3 length equals 13 residues. Trimming left V 7 bases short and J 2 bases short, with 13 bases between. The chain's CDR3 is CASRAVGAYEQYF. The CDR3 DNA reads TGTGCCAGCCGCGCGGTAGGGGCCTACGAGCAGTACTTC. Drawing the rest from reference TRBV5-6 and TRBJ2-7, the complete variable domain is DAGVTQSPTHLIKTRGQQVTLRCSPKSGHDTVSWYQQALGQGPQFIFQYYEEEERQRGNFPDRFSGHQFPNYSSELNVNALLLGDSALYLCASRAVGAYEQYFGPGTRLTVT.

This chain's CDR3 is CAWSVSTGNTEAFF. CDR3 sequence (DNA): TGTGCCTGGAGTGTATCTACAGGGAACACTGAAGCTTTCTTT. The J gene is TRBJ1-1, the V gene TRBV30; the D gene is possibly TRBD1 (5 bases). Germline CDR1 GTSNPN, CDR2 SVGIG (reference sequence). The CDR3 totals 14 residues. The V end lost 0 bases, the J end lost 1 base, and 9 bases lay between the germline ends.

This clone was observed once. The V gene is TRBV27, the J gene TRBJ1-5, with 7 bases fitting TRBD1. The CDR3 extends over 14 amino acids. Trimming took 8 bases from V and 0 from J; bases not matched to a gene: 4. Germline CDR1 MNHEY, CDR2 SMNVEV (reference sequence). Here the CDR3 DNA reads TGTGCCAGCCGACAGGGCCTTAGCAATCAGCCCCAGCATTTT. Translating it yields CASRQGLSNQPQHF.

V gene TRBV4-1 combines with J gene TRBJ1-1; TRBD1 matches 8 bases. The V gene end was trimmed by 0 bases and the J gene end by 5 bases; junction bases not matched to a gene: 11. Looked up from germline, CDR1 is MGHRA and CDR2 is YSYEKL. There are 17 residues in the CDR3. CDR3 sequence (DNA): TGCGCCAGCAGCCAAGACCGTTATAGGCAGGGGGCGACTGAAGCTTTCTTT. Amino acids: CASSQDRYRQGATEAFF.

The chain employs TRBV4-1 and TRBJ1-2; D perhaps matches TRBD1 (5 bases). This CDR3 contains 14 residues. V lost 4 bases and J 0 bases, leaving 9 bases between the germline ends. Per the germline V gene, CDR1 is MGHRA and CDR2 is YSYEKL. The CDR3 loop reads CASSPRVTNYGYTF. The CDR3 DNA reads as TGCGCCAGCAGCCCCAGGGTAACTAACTATGGCTACACCTTC.

The J gene is TRBJ2-3, the V gene TRBV5-1; 7 bases are shared with TRBD1. The CDR3 sequence is 15 residues long. Germline loops: CDR1 SGHRS, CDR2 YFSETQ. V was clipped by 2 bases and J by 1 base; unmatched bases: 4. The CDR3 DNA follows: TGCGCCAGCAGCTTCCAGGGGGTAGGCACAGATACGCAGTATTTT. This encodes CASSFQGVGTDTQYF.

The chain employs TRBV30 and TRBJ2-3, with D possibly TRBD1 on 5 matching bases. This CDR3 has 14 residues. Trimming stripped 2 bases from V and 7 bases from J, with 16 bases between. Germline lookup yields CDR1 GTSNPN and CDR2 SVGIG (reference sequence). The CDR3 loop is CAWSPPGLMHTQYF. The CDR3 nucleotides are TGTGCCTGGAGTCCGCCAGGGTTGATGCATACGCAGTATTTT.

This chain joins TRBV30 and TRBJ1-4; D is unresolved. Trimming removed 0 bases from V and 0 bases from J, with 14 bases in between. In germline, CDR1 is GTSNPN, CDR2 SVGIG (reference sequence). This CDR3 contains 17 residues. Here the CDR3 DNA reads TGTGCCTGGAGTGTAATGATCCCGTTAGCAACTAATGAAAAACTGTTTTTT. Amino acid sequence: CAWSVMIPLATNEKLFF.

This clone was detected only a few times. CDR3 in DNA: TGTGCCTGGAGTGCTAGGGGTGCTAATGAAAAACTGTTTTTT. This encodes CAWSARGANEKLFF. This chain links TRBV30 with TRBJ1-4, with D perhaps matching TRBD1 (5 bases). Trimming removed 1 base from V and 3 bases from J, with 9 bases in between. This CDR3 region has 14 residues. Germline CDR1 reads GTSNPN; CDR2 reads SVGIG (reference sequence).

The V gene is TRBV19, the J gene TRBJ1-6, with D perhaps TRBD1 (5 bases). This CDR3 has 13 residues. Germline V gene sequence: CDR1 LNHDA, CDR2 SQIVND (reference sequence). V was cut by 6 bases and J by 9 bases, with 12 bases left in between. CDR3 amino acids: CASRSGGISPLHF. Here the CDR3 DNA reads TGTGCCAGTAGATCGGGGGGGATTTCACCCCTCCACTTT.

This chain links TRBV5-1 with TRBJ1-4; TRBD1 matches at 10 bases. With V trimmed by 0 bases and J by 11 bases, 4 bases remained unmatched. CDR3 length equals 14 residues. Looked up from germline, CDR1 is SGHRS and CDR2 is YFSETQ. The CDR3 DNA is TGCGCCAGCAGCTTGGGACAGGGGGCGGACAAACTGTTTTTT. Encoded protein: CASSLGQGADKLFF. Full variable domain (missing parts from reference TRBV5-1 and TRBJ1-4): KAGVTQTPRYLIKTRGQQVTLSCSPISGHRSVSWYQQTPGQGLQFLFEYFSETQRNKGNFPGRFSGRQFSNSRSEMNVSTLELGDSALYLCASSLGQGADKLFFGSGTQLSVL.

The V call is TRBV19, the J call TRBJ2-7; 10 nucleotides align to TRBD1. Trimming took 8 bases from V and 4 from J; bases not matched to a gene: 5. The CDR3 length is 13 residues. Germline V gene sequence: CDR1 LNHDA, CDR2 SQIVND (reference sequence). The CDR3 DNA follows: TGTGCCAGTTCGACAGGGGGCATGTACGAGCAGTACTTC. It translates to CASSTGGMYEQYF. Together with reference TRBV19 and TRBJ2-7, the CDR3 gives the full variable domain: DGGITQSPKYLFRKEGQNVTLSCEQNLNHDAMYWYRQDPGQGLRLIYYSQIVNDFQKGDIAEGYSVSREKKESFPLTVTSAQKNPTAFYLCASSTGGMYEQYFGPGTRLTVT.

This clone has only a few counts. The chain couples TRBV19 to TRBJ2-7; 10 nucleotides match TRBD2. This CDR3 is 16 amino acids long. Germline CDR1 and CDR2: LNHDA and SQIVND (reference sequence). V lost 5 bases, J lost 6 bases, and 13 bases stayed unmatched. CDR3 in DNA: TGTGCCAGTAGTGGGCGGTTAGCGGGAGGAGTGAGCGAGCAGTACTTC. This sequence encodes CASSGRLAGGVSEQYF.

The rearrangement uses TRBV4-1 and TRBJ1-1; D is unresolved. This CDR3 comprises 13 residues. CDR1 is MGHRA, CDR2 YSYEKL, per germline. Trimming took off 0 bases at V and 1 base at J, with 3 bases between the two ends. CDR3 bases: TGCGCCAGCAGCCAAGAGGCGAACACTGAAGCTTTCTTT. It encodes CASSQEANTEAFF.

This chain joins TRBV9 and TRBJ2-3; 12 bases fit TRBD1. The CDR3 runs to 15 residues. Trimming cost V 4 bases and J 6 bases; bases outside gene matches: 6. CDR1 is SGDLS and CDR2 is YYNGEE in the germline V gene. CDR3 residues: CASSFLGTGGDTQYF. The DNA of the CDR3 is TGTGCCAGCAGCTTCTTAGGGACAGGGGGCGATACGCAGTATTTT.

V and J are TRBV15 and TRBJ1-1; D may be TRBD1 (6 bases). V was pared by 8 bases and J by 6 bases, with 16 bases between. Germline V gene data show CDR1 as LNHNV and CDR2 as YYDKDF (reference sequence). The CDR3 contains 13 residues. CDR3 bases: TGTGCCACCTCCAATACAGGGATCGCTGAAGCTTTCTTT. This sequence encodes CATSNTGIAEAFF.